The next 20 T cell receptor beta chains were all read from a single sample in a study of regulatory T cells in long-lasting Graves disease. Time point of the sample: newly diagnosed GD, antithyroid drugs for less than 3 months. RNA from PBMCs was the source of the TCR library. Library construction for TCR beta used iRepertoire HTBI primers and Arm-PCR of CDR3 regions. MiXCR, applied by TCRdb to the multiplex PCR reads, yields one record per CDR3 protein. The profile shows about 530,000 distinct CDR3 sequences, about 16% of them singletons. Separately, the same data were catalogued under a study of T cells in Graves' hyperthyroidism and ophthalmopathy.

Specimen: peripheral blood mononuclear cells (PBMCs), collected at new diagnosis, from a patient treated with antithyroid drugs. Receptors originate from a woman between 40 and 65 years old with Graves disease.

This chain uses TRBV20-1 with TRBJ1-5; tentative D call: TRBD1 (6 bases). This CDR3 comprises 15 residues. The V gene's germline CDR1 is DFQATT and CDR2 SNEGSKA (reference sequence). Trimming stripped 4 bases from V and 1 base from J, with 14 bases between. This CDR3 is CSAIPPRGSNQPQHF. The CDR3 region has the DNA TGCAGTGCTATCCCCCCGAGGGGGAGCAATCAGCCCCAGCATTTT.

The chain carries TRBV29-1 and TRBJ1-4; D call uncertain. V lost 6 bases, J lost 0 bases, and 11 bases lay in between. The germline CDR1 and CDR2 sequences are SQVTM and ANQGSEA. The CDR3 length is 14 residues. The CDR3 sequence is CSVSVGSTNEKLFF. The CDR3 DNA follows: TGCAGCGTGTCTGTTGGTTCAACTAATGAAAAACTGTTTTTT.

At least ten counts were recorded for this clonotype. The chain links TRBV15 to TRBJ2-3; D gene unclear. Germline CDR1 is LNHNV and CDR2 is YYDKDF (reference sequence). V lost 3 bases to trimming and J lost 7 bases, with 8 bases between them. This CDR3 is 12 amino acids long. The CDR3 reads CATSSPQYTQYF. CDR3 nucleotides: TGTGCCACCAGCAGCCCCCAATATACGCAGTATTTT.

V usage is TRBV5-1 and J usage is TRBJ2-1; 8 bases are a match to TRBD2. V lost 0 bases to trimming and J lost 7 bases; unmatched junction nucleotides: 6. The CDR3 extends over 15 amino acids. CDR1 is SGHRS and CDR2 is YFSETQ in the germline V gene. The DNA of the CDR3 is TGCGCCAGCAGCTTGGATAGCGGGGTCAGGAATGAGCAGTTCTTC. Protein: CASSLDSGVRNEQFF. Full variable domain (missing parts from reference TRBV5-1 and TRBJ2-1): KAGVTQTPRYLIKTRGQQVTLSCSPISGHRSVSWYQQTPGQGLQFLFEYFSETQRNKGNFPGRFSGRQFSNSRSEMNVSTLELGDSALYLCASSLDSGVRNEQFFGPGTRLTVL.

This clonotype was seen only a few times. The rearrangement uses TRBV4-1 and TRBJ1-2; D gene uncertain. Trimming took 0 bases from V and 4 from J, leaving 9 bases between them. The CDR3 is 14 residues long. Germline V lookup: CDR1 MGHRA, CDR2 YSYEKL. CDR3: CASSQDVTAYGYTF. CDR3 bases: TGCGCCAGCAGCCAAGATGTGACGGCCTATGGCTACACCTTC.

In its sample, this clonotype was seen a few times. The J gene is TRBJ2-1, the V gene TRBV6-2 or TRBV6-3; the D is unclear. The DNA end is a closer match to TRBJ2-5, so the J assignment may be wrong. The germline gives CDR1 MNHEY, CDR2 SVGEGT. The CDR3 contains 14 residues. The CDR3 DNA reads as TGTGCCAGCAGTTACTCGAAACTCCAAGAGACCCAGTACTTC. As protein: CASSYSKLQETQYF.

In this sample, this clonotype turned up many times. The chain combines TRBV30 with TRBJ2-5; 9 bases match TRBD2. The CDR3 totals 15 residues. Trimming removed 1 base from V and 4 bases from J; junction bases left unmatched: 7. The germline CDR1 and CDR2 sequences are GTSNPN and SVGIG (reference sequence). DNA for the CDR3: TGTGCCTGGAGTGCGTTAGCGGGGGACGGAGAGACCCAGTACTTC. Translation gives CAWSALAGDGETQYF.

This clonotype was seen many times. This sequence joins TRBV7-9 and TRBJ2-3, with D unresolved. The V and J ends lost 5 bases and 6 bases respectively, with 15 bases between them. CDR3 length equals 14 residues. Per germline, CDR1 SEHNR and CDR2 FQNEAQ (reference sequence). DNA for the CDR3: TGTGCCAGCAGCACCGGACGGGCAAGCGATACGCAGTATTTT. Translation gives CASSTGRASDTQYF.

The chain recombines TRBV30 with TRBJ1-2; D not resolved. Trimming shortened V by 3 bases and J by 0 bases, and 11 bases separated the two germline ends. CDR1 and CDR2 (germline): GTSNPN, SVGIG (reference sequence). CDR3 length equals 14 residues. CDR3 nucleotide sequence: TGTGCCTGGAGGGCCGGGTTGGCTAACTATGGCTACACCTTC. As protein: CAWRAGLANYGYTF.

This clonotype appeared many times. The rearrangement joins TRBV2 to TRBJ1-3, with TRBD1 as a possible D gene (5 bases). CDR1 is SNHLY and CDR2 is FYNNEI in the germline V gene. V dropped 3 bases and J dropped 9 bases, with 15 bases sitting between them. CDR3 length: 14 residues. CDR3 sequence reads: CASSESASGGTIYF. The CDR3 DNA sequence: TGTGCCAGCAGTGAGTCAGCCTCGGGGGGCACCATATATTTT.

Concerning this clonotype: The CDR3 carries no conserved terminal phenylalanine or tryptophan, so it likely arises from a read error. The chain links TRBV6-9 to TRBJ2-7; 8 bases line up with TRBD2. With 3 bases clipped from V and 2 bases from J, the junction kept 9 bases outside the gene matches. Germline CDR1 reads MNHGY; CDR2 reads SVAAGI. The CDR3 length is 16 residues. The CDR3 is CASSYPAGGGTYEQYS. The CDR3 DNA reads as TGTGCCAGCAGTTACCCCGCCGGGGGGGGCACCTACGAGCAGTACTCC.

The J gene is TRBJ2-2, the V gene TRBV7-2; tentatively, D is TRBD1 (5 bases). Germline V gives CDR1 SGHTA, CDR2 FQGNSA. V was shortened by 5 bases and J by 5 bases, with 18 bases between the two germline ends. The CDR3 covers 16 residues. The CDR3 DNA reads TGTGCCAGCAGCAAACCATCAGGGCTGGTGACCGGGGAGCTGTTTTTT. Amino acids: CASSKPSGLVTGELFF.

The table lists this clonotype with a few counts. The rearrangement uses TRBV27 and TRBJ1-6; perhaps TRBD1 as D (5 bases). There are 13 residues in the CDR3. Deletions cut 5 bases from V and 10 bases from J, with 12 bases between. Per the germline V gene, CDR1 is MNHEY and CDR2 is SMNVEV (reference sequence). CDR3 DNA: TGTGCCAGCAGTCTCAACGGGGCATCACCCCTCCACTTT. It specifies CASSLNGASPLHF.

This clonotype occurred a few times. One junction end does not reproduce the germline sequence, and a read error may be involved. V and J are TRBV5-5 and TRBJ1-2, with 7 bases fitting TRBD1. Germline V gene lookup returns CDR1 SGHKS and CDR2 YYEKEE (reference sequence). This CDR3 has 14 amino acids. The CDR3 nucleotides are TGTGCCAGCAGCCCCGGACAGGCGTCCTATGACTACACCTTC. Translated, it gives CASSPGQASYDYTF.

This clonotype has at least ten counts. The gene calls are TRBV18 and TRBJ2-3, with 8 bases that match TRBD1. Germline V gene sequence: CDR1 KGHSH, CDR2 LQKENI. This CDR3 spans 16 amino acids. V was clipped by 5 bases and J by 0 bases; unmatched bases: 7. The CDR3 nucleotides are TGTGCCAGCTCATTCCGGACAGGGTCGAGCACAGATACGCAGTATTTT. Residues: CASSFRTGSSTDTQYF.

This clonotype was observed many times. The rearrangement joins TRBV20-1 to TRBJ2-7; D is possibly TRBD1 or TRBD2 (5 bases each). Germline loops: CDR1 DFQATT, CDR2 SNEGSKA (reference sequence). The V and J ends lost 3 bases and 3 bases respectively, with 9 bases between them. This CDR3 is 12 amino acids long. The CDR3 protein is CSASGDHYEQYF. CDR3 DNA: TGCAGTGCTAGCGGGGACCACTACGAGCAGTACTTC.

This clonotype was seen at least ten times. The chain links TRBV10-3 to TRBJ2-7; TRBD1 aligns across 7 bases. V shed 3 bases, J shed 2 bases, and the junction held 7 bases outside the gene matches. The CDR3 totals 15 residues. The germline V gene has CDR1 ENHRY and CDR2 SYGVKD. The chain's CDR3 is CAISDRTGLTYEQYF. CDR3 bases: TGTGCCATCAGTGATAGGACAGGCTTGACCTACGAGCAGTACTTC.

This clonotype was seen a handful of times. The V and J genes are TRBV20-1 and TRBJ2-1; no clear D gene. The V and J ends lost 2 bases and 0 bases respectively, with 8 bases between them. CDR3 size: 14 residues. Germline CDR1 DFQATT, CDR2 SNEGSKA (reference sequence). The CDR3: CSARTPNSYNEQFF. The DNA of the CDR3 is TGCAGTGCTAGAACTCCCAACTCCTACAATGAGCAGTTCTTC.

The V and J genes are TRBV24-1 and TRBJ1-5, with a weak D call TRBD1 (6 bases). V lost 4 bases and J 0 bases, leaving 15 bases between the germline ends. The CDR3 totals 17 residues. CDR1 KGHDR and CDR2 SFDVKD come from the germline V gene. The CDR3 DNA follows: TGTGCCACCAGTGACCACAGGGCAGGTAGTAGCAATCAGCCCCAGCATTTT. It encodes CATSDHRAGSSNQPQHF.

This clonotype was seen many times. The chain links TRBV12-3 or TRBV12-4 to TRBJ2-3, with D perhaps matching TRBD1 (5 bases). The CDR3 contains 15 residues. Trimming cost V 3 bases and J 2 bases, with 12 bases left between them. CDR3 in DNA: TGTGCCAGCAGTTTTCTCGGCAGGGACACAGATACGCAGTATTTT. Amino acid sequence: CASSFLGRDTDTQYF.